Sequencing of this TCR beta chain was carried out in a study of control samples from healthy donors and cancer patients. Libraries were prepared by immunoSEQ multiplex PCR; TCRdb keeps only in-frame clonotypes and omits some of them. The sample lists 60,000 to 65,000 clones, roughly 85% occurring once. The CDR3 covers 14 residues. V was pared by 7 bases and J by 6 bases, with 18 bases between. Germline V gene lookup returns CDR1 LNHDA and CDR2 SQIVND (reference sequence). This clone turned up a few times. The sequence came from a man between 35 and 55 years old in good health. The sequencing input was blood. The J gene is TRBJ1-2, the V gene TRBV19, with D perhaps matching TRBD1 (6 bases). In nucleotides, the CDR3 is TGTGCCAGTACTCAGGCAGGGGAGTACCATGGCTACACCTTC. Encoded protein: CASTQAGEYHGYTF.